A selection of T cell receptor beta chains follows, all from one sample in a study of T cells in Graves' hyperthyroidism and ophthalmopathy. TCRdb reanalysed the multiplex PCR reads using MiXCR and keeps one entry per CDR3 protein. The sample shows some 570,000 distinct CDR3 sequences, 17% of them seen only once. Sequenced material: blood. The origin of the receptors is a woman aged 18-29 years with Graves' ophthalmopathy. Both conserved end residues are part of each CDR3.

>16|TRBV20-1
CSARVGTSGIYNEQFF
>15|TRBV12-5
CASGLSGGAGNEQFF
>14|TRBV10-3
CAIGTSGSVDEQFF
>13|TRBV3-1
CASSQGQVGEAFF
>13|TRBV30
CAWSYRDNYGYTF
>14|TRBV10-2
CAISPGGVNTEAFF
>16|TRBV30
CAWSVERTGGVEKLFF
>15|TRBV20-1
CSATPSFTSYNEQFF
>14|TRBV11-2
CASSLGDSNEKLFF
>13|TRBV2
CASRGWINEKLFF
>15|TRBV6-4
CASSEGLSPTDTQYF
>14|TRBV19
CASSIDRVGGELFF
>17|TRBV15
CATSRGIRIRPEEKLFF
>14|TRBV3-1
CASRHRGDIYGYTF
>15|TRBV20-1
CSASGQAENQETQYF
>13|TRBV30
CAWSLGTENEQYF
>16|TRBV4-1
CASRQGGGGSTDTQYF
>14|TRBV12-3/TRBV12-4
CASSWGQRLSPLHF
>17|TRBV20-1
CSARDPTGGGSTDTQYF
>15|TRBV28
CASSLMAGLNEKLFF
>15|TRBV29-1
CSVEGLEGANNEQFF
>15|TRBV10-3
CATSGGRDYNSPLHF
>14|TRBV20-1
CSARQRPPLPEQYF
>14|TRBV6-2/TRBV6-3
CASSWTGGYNEQFF
>16|TRBV28
CASSQFTWTASDEQYF
>16|TRBV11-3
CASSLQTSGGAHEQFF
>14|TRBV20-1
CSADRTSGNYEQCF
>17|TRBV18
CASSRAGTETANYGYTF
>15|TRBV30
CAWSPGAHSYNEQFF
>14|TRBV20-1
CSARDLGQRGTQYF
>15|TRBV6-1
CASSGNRDSNTEAFF
>17|TRBV4-2
CASSPGGGQGATGELFF
>14|TRBV5-4
CASSRGGLNTEAFF
>15|TRBV12-3/TRBV12-4
CASSSVAGSTDTQYF
>14|TRBV28
CASSSTGVAETQYF
>15|TRBV5-1
CASSTDEGPTDTQYF
>13|TRBV5-1
CASSWTAKETQYF
>15|TRBV12-5
CASGLPPDYNYGYTF
>16|TRBV11-2
CASSLGGGKSVNEQFF
>14|TRBV6-2/TRBV6-3
CASSVTGSNRPQHF
>18|TRBV5-1
CASSLAGTGLEATDTQYF
>15|TRBV11-2
CASSPMGGLTDTQYF